The text below deals with one T cell receptor beta chain. The target antigen is unknown. These data belong to a study of beta chain features in type 1 diabetes. General study points: Whether HLA type affects TCRB rearrangement stayed undetermined in the present work. TCRB CDR3s from Type 1 diabetes patients were moderately but significantly shorter in all four CD4+ subsets. Within patients, naive, central memory and Treg TCRB repertoires seemed more similar than within healthy donors.

Expressed TCRB transcripts were sequenced, since all the RNA that had been isolated was reverse transcribed. Sequencing used immunoSEQ multiplex PCR; TCRdb keeps in-frame clones, though not all of them. The sample shows about 700,000 clones, around an eighth of them seen only once. CDR1 and CDR2 from the germline V gene are SGHAT and FQNNGV. This CDR3 region has 14 residues. V dropped 5 bases and J dropped 4; count of bases not matched to a gene: 6. This TCR was sampled from a man aged 18 to 30 with type 1 diabetes. The chain is built from TRBV11-2 and TRBJ1-1, with 8 bases lining up with TRBD1. Sequences were obtained from naive CD4+ T cells from blood. The CDR3 nucleotides are TGTGCCAGCAGCCCACGGACAGGGTCCACTGAAGCTTTCTTT. Translation gives CASSPRTGSTEAFF.